This T cell receptor (beta chain) derives from a study of blood T cell repertoires in COVID-19. About the study: Collection of acute and convalescent COVID-19 samples took place in the United States, Italy and Spain.

The V gene's germline CDR1 is MDHEN and CDR2 SYDVKM. The CDR3 sequence is 12 residues long. Trimming cost V 8 bases and J 6 bases, with 10 bases left between them. This clone was detected a few times. Source study methods: Researchers report that nucleated cell counts were estimated from reference gene primer amplification. Sequencing was performed with immunoSEQ multiplex PCR; in TCRdb, only in-frame clones are kept and a portion is missing. For V, J and clone size, that table is used; D and trimming come from the DNA. In the table there are 24,000 or so clones, around 90% of which are singletons. The sequencing sample was made of peripheral blood. The sequence came from a man aged 70 or older in a cohort sampled during active COVID-19. The chain joins TRBV28 to TRBJ1-4; D possibly corresponds to TRBD1 (6 bases). CDR3 residues: CASGQGYEKLFF. CDR3 nucleotide sequence: TGTGCCAGCGGGCAGGGGTATGAAAAACTGTTTTTT. The entire variable domain, with the rest obtained from reference TRBV28 and TRBJ1-4, is as follows: DVKVTQSSRYLVKRTGEKVFLECVQDMDHENMFWYRQDPGLGLRLIYFSYDVKMKEKGDIPEGYSVSREKKERFSLILESASTNQTSMYLCASGQGYEKLFFGSGTQLSVL.